The clone carrying this T cell receptor (beta chain) was seen only once. The target antigen is unknown. The data are from a study of post-analysis software for immune sequencing data. Study summary: Courses of disease covered relapsing-remitting, secondary progressive and progressive-relapsing multiple sclerosis.

Germline CDR1 and CDR2: SGDLS and YYNGEE. The V and J ends lost 0 bases and 7 bases respectively, with 5 bases between them. This CDR3 has 12 residues. Study results and caveats: Controls showed lower frequencies than patients for roughly five TRBV segments, and TRBV5-6, TRBV5-1 and TRBV20-1 were among these. In multiple sclerosis, normalized Chao1 diversity was significantly below that of controls. Pronounced co-clustering by F measure was evident among identically batched samples.

The authors incorporated unique molecular identifiers into the TCR beta cDNA libraries. T cells numbering about 0.9 to 11 million yielded cDNA molecules that totaled about 500,000. MiXCR was run by TCRdb on the PCR reads, yielding one entry per CDR3 protein. Here the sample spans 500,000 to 600,000 distinct CDR3 sequences, 44% being singletons. V is TRBV9 and J is TRBJ2-1; D unresolved. This sequence originates from a girl aged 10-17 years with multiple sclerosis. The specimen was blood. The CDR3 region is CASSVAVNEQFF. The CDR3 DNA sequence: TGTGCCAGCAGCGTAGCGGTGAATGAGCAGTTCTTC.